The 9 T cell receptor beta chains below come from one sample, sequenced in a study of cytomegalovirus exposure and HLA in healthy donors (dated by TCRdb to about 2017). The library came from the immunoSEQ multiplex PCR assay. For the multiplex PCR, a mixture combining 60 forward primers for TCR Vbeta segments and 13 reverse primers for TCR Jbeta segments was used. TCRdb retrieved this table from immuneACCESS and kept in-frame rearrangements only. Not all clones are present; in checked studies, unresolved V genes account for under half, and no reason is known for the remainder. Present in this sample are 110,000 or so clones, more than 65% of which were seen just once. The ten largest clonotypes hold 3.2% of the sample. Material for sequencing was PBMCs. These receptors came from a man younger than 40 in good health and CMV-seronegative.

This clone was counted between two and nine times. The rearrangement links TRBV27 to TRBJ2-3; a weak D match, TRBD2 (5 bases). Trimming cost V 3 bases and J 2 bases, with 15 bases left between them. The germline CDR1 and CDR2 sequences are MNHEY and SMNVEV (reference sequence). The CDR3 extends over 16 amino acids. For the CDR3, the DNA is TGTGCCAGCAGTTTCCGAGGGAATACTATCACAGATACGCAGTATTTT. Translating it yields CASSFRGNTITDTQYF.

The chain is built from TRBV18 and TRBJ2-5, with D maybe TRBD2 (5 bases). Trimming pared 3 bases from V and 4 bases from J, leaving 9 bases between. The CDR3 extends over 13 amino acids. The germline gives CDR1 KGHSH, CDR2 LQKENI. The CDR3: CASSPLAGETQYF. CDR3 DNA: TGTGCCAGCTCACCTCTGGCGGGAGAGACCCAGTACTTC.

DNA of the CDR3: TGCGCCAGCAGCTTGGTGGACGGGGGGAATGAAAAACTGTTTTTT. It yields the protein CASSLVDGGNEKLFF. The chain combines TRBV5-1 with TRBJ1-4, with D tentatively TRBD1 (5 bases). The germline CDR1 and CDR2 sequences are SGHRS and YFSETQ. Trimming removed 0 bases at V and 5 bases at J, with 11 bases between. The CDR3 has 15 amino acids.

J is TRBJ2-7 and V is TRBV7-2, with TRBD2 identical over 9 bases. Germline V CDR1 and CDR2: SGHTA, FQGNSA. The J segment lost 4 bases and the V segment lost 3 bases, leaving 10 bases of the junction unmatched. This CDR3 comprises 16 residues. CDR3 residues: CASSLGAAGGVYEQYF. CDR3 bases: TGTGCCAGCAGCTTGGGGGCGGCGGGAGGGGTTTACGAGCAGTACTTC.

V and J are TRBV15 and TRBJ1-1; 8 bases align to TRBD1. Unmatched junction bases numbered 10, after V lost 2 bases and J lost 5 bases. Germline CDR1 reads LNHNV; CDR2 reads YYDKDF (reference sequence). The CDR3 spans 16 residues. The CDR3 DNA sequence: TGTGCCACCAGCAGAACCCCGACAGGGGAAGGGACTGAAGCTTTCTTT. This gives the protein CATSRTPTGEGTEAFF.

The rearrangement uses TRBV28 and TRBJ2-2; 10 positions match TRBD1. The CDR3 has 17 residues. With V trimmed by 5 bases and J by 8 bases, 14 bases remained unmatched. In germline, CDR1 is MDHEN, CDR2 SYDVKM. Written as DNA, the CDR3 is TGTGCCAGCAGTAAGACCCGGGACAGGGGCAGTGAGGGGGAGCTGTTTTTT. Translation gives CASSKTRDRGSEGELFF.

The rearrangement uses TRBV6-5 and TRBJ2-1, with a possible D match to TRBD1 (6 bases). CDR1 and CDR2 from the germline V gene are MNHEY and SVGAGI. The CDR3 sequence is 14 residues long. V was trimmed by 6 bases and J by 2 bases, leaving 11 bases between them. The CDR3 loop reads CASSLRGPYNEQFF. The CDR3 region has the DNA TGTGCCAGCAGCCTCAGGGGACCCTACAATGAGCAGTTCTTC.

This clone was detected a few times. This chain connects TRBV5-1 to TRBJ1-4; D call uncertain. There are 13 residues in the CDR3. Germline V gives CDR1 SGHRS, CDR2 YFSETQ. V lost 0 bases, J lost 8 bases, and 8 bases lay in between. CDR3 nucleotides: TGCGCCAGCAGCTTGGACAGACAAGAAAAACTGTTTTTT. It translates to CASSLDRQEKLFF.

CDR3 nucleotides: TGTGCCTGCCCGGGAACGTATTACTCTGGGGCCAACGTCCTGACTTTC. This sequence encodes CACPGTYYSGANVLTF. The chain couples TRBV30 to TRBJ2-6; tentatively, D is TRBD2 (5 bases). CDR1 is GTSNPN and CDR2 is SVGIG in the germline V gene (reference sequence). V gave up 6 bases and J gave up 0 bases, with 15 bases separating them. This CDR3 region has 16 residues.